This T cell receptor beta chain was recorded in a study of graft-versus-host responses after intestinal transplantation. Whole-study context: The recipients all started with anti-thymocyte globulin induction and then took tacrolimus and steroids for roughly three years.

This CDR3 spans 14 amino acids. Trimming cost V 8 bases and J 2 bases; bases outside gene matches: 8. Germline CDR1 and CDR2: MNHEY and SMNVEV (reference sequence). Study-level points and caveats: There were GvH clones found in recipient marrow, and some of them appeared first in ileum or blood. Graft-versus-host to host-versus-graft clonal ratios in allografts were high in patients with graft-donor T cell macrochimerism.

This clone has only one observation. As yet, its antigen is unknown. The assay was immunoSEQ multiplex PCR, and TCRdb's table has in-frame clones only and misses some. The profile covers 9,000 to 10,000 clones, with roughly 71% appearing a single time and 20% taken by the ten largest. Lamina propria and intraepithelial lymphocytes were released by processing graft tissue. This receptor was taken from a human patient who received an intestinal transplant, so some T cells may come from the graft donor. The material sequenced was ileum tissue, taken approximately 16 months after intestinal transplantation. The V call is TRBV27, the J call TRBJ1-2; TRBD1 agrees at 7 bases. The CDR3 region is CASRRPDRNYGYTF. CDR3 in DNA: TGTGCCAGCCGTCGGCCGGACAGGAACTATGGCTACACCTTC.